This T cell receptor (beta chain) was documented in a study of cytomegalovirus exposure and HLA in healthy donors. Overall study results and limits: The study carried out a later analysis of TCR beta sequences. It associated about 15,000 of them with specific HLA alleles at a false discovery rate of 0.05. Beyond CMV serostatus, there was no information to go on about immune exposure.

As to this clone: Its antigen is not known.

The PCR made use of 60 Vbeta and 13 Jbeta primers. Assay: immunoSEQ multiplex PCR; the TCRdb copy retains only in-frame clones and omits some. The table records 120,000 or so clones, 50% to 75% of them present only once. The CDR3 length is 11 residues. CDR1 and CDR2 from the germline V gene are SQVTM and ANQGSEA. With 7 bases removed from V and 5 bases from J, the gap between germline ends came to 11 bases. The sequence was collected from a woman in her 40s in good health and CMV-seropositive. The sequenced material came from PBMCs. The V gene is TRBV29-1, the J gene TRBJ2-5; tentative D call: TRBD2 (6 bases). The CDR3 reads CSALSGETQYF. The CDR3 DNA is TGCAGCGCCCTGAGCGGGGAGACCCAGTACTTC.